The present T cell receptor delta chain was sequenced within a study of gamma-delta T cells after stem cell transplantation (dated by TCRdb to about 2016). Libraries were built with RT-PCR. The instrument given in TCRdb is Illumina MiSeq. TCRdb reanalyzed the public reads with the CATT caller, and identical DNA sequences were merged afterwards. Within this sample are some 2,500 delta-chain clones, with around 21% of them counted one time only. The ten top clones hold 20% to 25% of the sample. This clone has only a few counts. This clone's antigen is unknown. Per-base quality was not reported, and no clone a single base away is much larger than it. The receptor comes from a human donor. It is not recorded whose cells these are; they may come from a transplant donor. Sample: gamma-delta T cells.

At the DNA level, the sequence is TGTGCCTGTGACACCGTCCGGGATAAGAGGATGTACACCGATAAACTCATCTTT. It codes for CACDTVRDKRMYTDKLIF. This chain is built from TRDV2 and TRDJ1; possibly the D gene is TRDD3, per 6 matching bases. From the cysteine up to the phenylalanine, the CDR3 has a length of 18 residues. Just CDR3 DNA is preserved here, 54 bases in frame from base 1. Relative to germline, V is 0 bases shorter and J is 0 bases shorter, with 19 bases between their ends. CDR1 and CDR2 are read off the germline V gene as GEAIGNYY and EKD.